These 29 T cell receptor beta chains were sequenced from one sample in a study of CD8 T cells in ankylosing spondylitis. Study-level findings and limits: Ankylosing spondylitis blood appeared to be characterized by a TCR beta motif of under ten highly homologous variants.

TCRdb fed the 5' RACE reads into MiXCR, producing one record per CDR3 protein. This table has roughly 350,000 distinct CDR3 sequences, less than 9.5% appearing once. These receptors' targets are unknown. The sequenced material came from blood, either unsorted or a sorted T cell fraction (not recorded which). Source of these receptors: a male donor with ankylosing spondylitis.

This clonotype was seen more than once but under ten times. V is TRBV11-3 and J is TRBJ2-3; 8 nucleotides agree with TRBD1. The CDR3 covers 15 residues. V lost 5 bases to trimming and J lost 3 bases; unmatched junction nucleotides: 7. CDR1 and CDR2 (germline): SGHNT, YENEEA. The CDR3 DNA is TGTGCCAGCAGCCGGAGGACAGGGAGTACAGATACGCAGTATTTT. It is translated as CASSRRTGSTDTQYF.

The rearrangement uses TRBV11-2 and TRBJ2-7; 16 positions agree with TRBD2. The CDR3 sequence is 20 residues long. The germline V gene has CDR1 SGHAT and CDR2 FQNNGV. J was trimmed by 0 bases and V by 1 base; bases with no gene match: 9. This CDR3 is CASSLVAGTSGRGYSYEQYF. CDR3 DNA sequence: TGTGCCAGCAGCTTAGTTGCCGGGACTAGCGGGAGGGGATACTCCTACGAGCAGTACTTC.

This clonotype has more than one count but fewer than ten. V usage is TRBV12-3 or TRBV12-4 and J usage is TRBJ2-4; D is possibly TRBD2 (6 bases). The CDR3 loop spans 12 amino acids. Trimming removed 4 bases at V and 6 bases at J, with 7 bases between. The CDR3 DNA follows: TGTGCCAGCAGTTGGAGGGGAAACATTCAGTACTTC. It translates to CASSWRGNIQYF.

This clonotype has just a few counts. The chain uses TRBV20-1 and TRBJ1-5; weak D call: TRBD1 (6 bases). V was clipped by 6 bases and J by 0 bases, with 15 bases between them. Germline V lookup: CDR1 DFQATT, CDR2 SNEGSKA (reference sequence). This CDR3 is built from 15 residues. CDR3 coding DNA: TGCAGTGCGACCGGGGGCCCTACTAGCAATCAGCCCCAGCATTTT. It codes for CSATGGPTSNQPQHF.

In its sample, this clonotype was seen many times. The rearrangement links TRBV25-1 to TRBJ1-1; perhaps TRBD1 as D (6 bases). The CDR3 loop spans 14 amino acids. CDR1 and CDR2 from the germline V gene are MGHDK and SYGVNS. The germline V and J ends were trimmed by 4 bases and 4 bases, with 13 bases remaining between them. The CDR3 coding sequence is TGTGCCAGCAGTGGACAGGAATGGGCCACTGAAGCTTTCTTT. Its protein product is CASSGQEWATEAFF.

This clonotype was found many times. The CDR3: CASSPSVSGNTIYF. The CDR3 coding sequence is TGCGCCAGCAGCCCATCGGTGTCTGGAAACACCATATATTTT. The chain employs TRBV5-1 and TRBJ1-3; D not certain. The CDR3 spans 14 residues. Per the germline V gene, CDR1 is SGHRS and CDR2 is YFSETQ. Trimming shortened V by 4 bases and J by 1 base, and 9 bases separated the two germline ends.

Only a few counts were recorded for this clonotype. V gene TRBV27 combines with J gene TRBJ2-7; D gene ambiguous. This CDR3 region has 12 residues. The germline V gene encodes CDR1 MNHEY and CDR2 SMNVEV (reference sequence). V lost 7 bases and J 4 bases, leaving 11 bases between the germline ends. CDR3 sequence (DNA): TGTGCCAGCATGACACCTACTTACGAGCAGTACTTC. Residues: CASMTPTYEQYF.

This clonotype has ten or more counts. The chain joins TRBV29-1 to TRBJ2-1; no clear D gene. This CDR3 contains 14 residues. CDR1 and CDR2 (germline): SQVTM, ANQGSEA. V was clipped by 5 bases and J by 0 bases, with 11 bases between them. The CDR3 sequence: CSVQESPSYNEQFF. The CDR3 nucleotides read TGCAGCGTTCAGGAGAGCCCCTCCTACAATGAGCAGTTCTTC.

This clonotype was observed a few times. The J gene is TRBJ2-1, the V gene TRBV7-2; D remains unclear. Germline CDR1 is SGHTA and CDR2 is FQGNSA. The CDR3 length is 13 residues. V lost 5 bases and J lost 6, with 11 bases in between. The CDR3 sequence is CASSQDGANEQFF. In DNA, the CDR3 is TGTGCCAGCAGCCAGGATGGCGCCAATGAGCAGTTCTTC.

The rearrangement joins TRBV20-1 to TRBJ1-2; D is unresolved. This CDR3 comprises 14 residues. The germline V gene encodes CDR1 DFQATT and CDR2 SNEGSKA (reference sequence). Trimming pared 1 base from V and 2 bases from J, leaving 11 bases between. The CDR3 nucleotides are TGCAGTGCTAGAGGAGTACCGTCCAACTATGGCTACACCTTC. Residues: CSARGVPSNYGYTF.

This clonotype was seen only a few times. The V and J genes are TRBV2 and TRBJ2-5; D unresolved. The germline CDR1 and CDR2 sequences are SNHLY and FYNNEI. This CDR3 is 12 amino acids long. The germline V and J ends were trimmed by 7 bases and 2 bases, with 8 bases remaining between them. CDR3 in DNA: TGTGCCAGCAAAGAGGATCAAGAGACCCAGTACTTC. Protein sequence: CASKEDQETQYF.

The chain has TRBV4-1 and TRBJ2-2; D possibly corresponds to TRBD2 (6 bases). V lost 4 bases, J lost 4 bases, and 16 bases lay in between. Germline-derived CDR1 and CDR2 are MGHRA and YSYEKL. The CDR3 contains 16 residues. The CDR3 DNA is TGCGCCAGCAGCCTGTCGACGGGAGAGGGCACCGGGGAGCTGTTTTTT. The encoded protein is CASSLSTGEGTGELFF.

This clonotype occurred many times. The rearrangement uses TRBV5-1 and TRBJ2-1; the D gene is possibly TRBD1 (7 bases). Germline CDR1 is SGHRS and CDR2 is YFSETQ. Trimming took off 1 base at V and 0 bases at J, with 8 bases between the two ends. The CDR3 consists of 15 residues. The CDR3 sequence: CASSLQGGSYNEQFF. The CDR3, as DNA: TGCGCCAGCAGCTTGCAGGGGGGCTCCTACAATGAGCAGTTCTTC.

This clonotype was recorded a few times. V and J are TRBV15 and TRBJ2-1, with 10 bases identical to TRBD1. The length of the CDR3 is 15 residues. Trimming at V came to 6 bases and at J to 6 bases, leaving 8 bases not matched to a gene. CDR1 and CDR2 (germline): LNHNV, YYDKDF (reference sequence). The CDR3, as DNA: TGTGCCACCAGACCAGACAGGGGGCCCGTCAATGAGCAGTTCTTC. Translated: CATRPDRGPVNEQFF.

Ten or more counts support this clonotype. The J gene is TRBJ1-1, the V gene TRBV4-2; D ambiguous. CDR1 is LGHNA, CDR2 YNFKEQ, per germline. The CDR3 sequence is 12 residues long. The germline V and J ends were trimmed by 1 base and 2 bases, with 2 bases remaining between them. CDR3 nucleotide sequence: TGTGCCAGCAGCCAAGCCAACACTGAAGCTTTCTTT. It codes for CASSQANTEAFF.

This clonotype was observed a few times. The chain carries TRBV5-1 and TRBJ2-4, with D possibly being TRBD1 (6 bases). Looked up from germline, CDR1 is SGHRS and CDR2 is YFSETQ. The germline V and J ends were trimmed by 4 bases and 3 bases, with 11 bases remaining between them. This CDR3 region has 14 residues. Written as DNA, the CDR3 is TGCGCCAGCAGCCCCCTGGACAGCAAAAACATTCAGTACTTC. Protein product: CASSPLDSKNIQYF.

Many counts were recorded for this clonotype. The chain joins TRBV7-8 to TRBJ2-1, with 7 bases identical to TRBD1. The CDR3 has 13 residues. Unmatched junction bases numbered 10, after V lost 4 bases and J lost 13 bases. Germline assignment: CDR1 SGHVS and CDR2 FQNEAQ. CDR3 bases: TGTGCCAGCAGCTCTAATCGACAGGGTGTACAGTTCTTC. Amino acid sequence: CASSSNRQGVQFF.

This clonotype was recorded a few times. This chain joins TRBV12-3 or TRBV12-4 and TRBJ1-1; D call uncertain. Trimming left V 1 base short and J 0 bases short, with 9 bases between. This CDR3 region has 15 residues. CDR3 protein: CASSLGTSLNTEAFF. For the CDR3, the DNA is TGTGCCAGCAGTTTAGGTACTTCTTTGAACACTGAAGCTTTCTTT.

In this sample, this clonotype turned up a few times. V usage is TRBV28 and J usage is TRBJ2-1; D might be TRBD1 (7 bases). Germline V gene sequence: CDR1 MDHEN, CDR2 SYDVKM. V lost 10 bases to trimming and J lost 9 bases, with 22 bases between them. CDR3 size: 14 residues. The CDR3 nucleotides read TGTGCCACCCACGTCCCGCAGGGGGGTCGTGAGCAGTTCTTC. Translating gives CATHVPQGGREQFF.

This clonotype was picked up a small number of times. This chain links TRBV4-3 with TRBJ2-1; 8 bases are shared with TRBD2. Losses at the gene ends were 0 bases for V and 5 bases for J; bases not matched to a gene: 3. Germline V lookup: CDR1 LGHNA, CDR2 YSLEER. This CDR3 region has 15 residues. Here the CDR3 DNA reads TGCGCCAGCAGCCAAGAGAGCGGGAGCCACAATGAGCAGTTCTTC. This sequence encodes CASSQESGSHNEQFF.

The table lists this clonotype with a count of one. V usage is TRBV3-1 and J usage is TRBJ2-5, with 7 bases matching TRBD2. Germline loops: CDR1 LGHDT, CDR2 YNNKEL (reference sequence). V dropped 1 base and J dropped 2; count of bases not matched to a gene: 7. This CDR3 spans 16 amino acids. The CDR3 loop is CASSQAWEGRQETQYF. CDR3 DNA: TGTGCCAGCAGCCAAGCTTGGGAGGGACGACAAGAGACCCAGTACTTC.

This clonotype showed up many times. This chain uses TRBV10-3 with TRBJ2-1; D might be TRBD2 (5 bases). CDR1 and CDR2 from the germline V gene are ENHRY and SYGVKD. The V and J ends lost 7 bases and 1 base respectively, with 11 bases between them. This CDR3 has 14 residues. CDR3 DNA: TGTGCCATCAAAGCGGATGGGTCCTACAATGAGCAGTTCTTC. It translates to CAIKADGSYNEQFF.

This sequence joins TRBV27 and TRBJ2-3; D is possibly TRBD1 or TRBD2 (5 bases each). CDR1 is MNHEY, CDR2 SMNVEV, per germline (reference sequence). V was pared by 5 bases and J by 6 bases, with 18 bases between. There are 15 residues in the CDR3. The CDR3 coding sequence is TGTGCCAGCAGTCCCTTAAGGGAGAAGGGGGATACGCAGTATTTT. It specifies CASSPLREKGDTQYF.

This clonotype has a handful of counts. The rearrangement links TRBV12-3 or TRBV12-4 to TRBJ2-1; 7 nucleotides agree with TRBD2. V was clipped by 3 bases and J by 6 bases; unmatched bases: 8. This CDR3 has 15 residues. The CDR3 DNA sequence: TGTGCCAGCAGTTTCCTCCGGACTAGATCCAATGAGCAGTTCTTC. As protein: CASSFLRTRSNEQFF.

This clonotype was seen repeatedly, ten times or more. The rearrangement uses TRBV24-1 and TRBJ2-3; perhaps TRBD2 as D (5 bases). Trimming left V 12 bases short and J 6 bases short, with 27 bases between. The CDR3 is 16 amino acids. Looked up from germline, CDR1 is KGHDR and CDR2 is SFDVKD. CDR3 in amino acids: CASSSGSQLLGDTQYF. Here the CDR3 DNA reads TGTGCCTCTTCCTCGGGGTCTCAACTGCTGGGGGATACGCAGTATTTT.

The chain has TRBV3-1 and TRBJ2-3, with D hard to call. The V gene lost 2 bases and the J gene lost 1 base, with 13 bases spanning the gap. Germline CDR1 reads LGHDT; CDR2 reads YNNKEL (reference sequence). The CDR3 sequence is 16 residues long. The CDR3 sequence is CASSQTLGTGTDTQYF. The CDR3 bases are TGTGCCAGCAGCCAAACCCTGGGAACAGGCACAGATACGCAGTATTTT.

The chain's CDR3 is CASRDRGRSTYF. CDR3 DNA sequence: TGTGCCAGTAGAGACAGGGGGCGAAGTACGTATTTT. The chain combines TRBV19 with TRBJ2-3; 10 bases map to TRBD1. Germline trimming cut 6 bases from V and 14 bases from J; bases unmatched to any gene: 8. The CDR3 totals 12 residues. The germline V gene has CDR1 LNHDA and CDR2 SQIVND (reference sequence).

The rearrangement joins TRBV7-2 to TRBJ2-7; 7 bases fit TRBD1. The junction had 6 bases not matched to a gene; V was cut back by 5 bases and J by 2 bases. Germline values: CDR1 SGHTA, CDR2 FQGNSA. This CDR3 is built from 14 residues. The CDR3 spells CASSRRQGPYEQYF. In nucleotides, the CDR3 is TGTGCCAGCAGCCGACGACAGGGTCCCTACGAGCAGTACTTC.

The sample holds many counts of this clonotype. The CDR3 region is CSVVPAPLDDMNTEAFF. CDR3 DNA: TGCAGCGTTGTGCCCGCCCCCTTGGACGACATGAACACTGAAGCTTTCTTT. The chain joins TRBV29-1 to TRBJ1-1; D gene unclear. Germline CDR1 is SQVTM and CDR2 is ANQGSEA. The CDR3 is 17 residues long. V gave up 4 bases and J gave up 0 bases, with 21 bases separating them.